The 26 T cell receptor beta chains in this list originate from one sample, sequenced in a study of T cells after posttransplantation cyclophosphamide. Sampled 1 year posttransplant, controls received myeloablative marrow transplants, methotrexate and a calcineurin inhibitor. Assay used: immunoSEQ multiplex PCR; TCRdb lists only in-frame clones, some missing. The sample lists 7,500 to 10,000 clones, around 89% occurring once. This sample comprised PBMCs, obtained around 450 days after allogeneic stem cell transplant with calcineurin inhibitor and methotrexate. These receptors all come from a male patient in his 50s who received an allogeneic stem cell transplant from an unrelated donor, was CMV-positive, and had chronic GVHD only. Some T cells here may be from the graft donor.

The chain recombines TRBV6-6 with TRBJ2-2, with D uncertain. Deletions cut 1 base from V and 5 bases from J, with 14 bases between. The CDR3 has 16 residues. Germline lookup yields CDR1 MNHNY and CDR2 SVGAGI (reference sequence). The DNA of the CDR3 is TGTGCCAGCAGTTACTTTCCCCTTAGTATTACCGGGGAGCTGTTTTTT. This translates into CASSYFPLSITGELFF.

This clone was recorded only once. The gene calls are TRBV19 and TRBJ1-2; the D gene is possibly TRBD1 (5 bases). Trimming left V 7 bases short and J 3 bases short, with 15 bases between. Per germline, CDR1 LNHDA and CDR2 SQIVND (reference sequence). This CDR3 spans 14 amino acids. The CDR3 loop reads CASTYLDSHYGYTF. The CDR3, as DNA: TGTGCCAGTACTTACCTTGACAGTCACTATGGCTACACCTTC.

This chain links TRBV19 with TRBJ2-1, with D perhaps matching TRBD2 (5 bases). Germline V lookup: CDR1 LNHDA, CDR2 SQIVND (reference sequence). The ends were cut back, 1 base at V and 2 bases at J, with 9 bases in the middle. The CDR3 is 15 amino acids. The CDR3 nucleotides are TGTGCCAGTAGTATAGCGTCGACTACCTACAATGAGCAGTTCTTC. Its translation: CASSIASTTYNEQFF.

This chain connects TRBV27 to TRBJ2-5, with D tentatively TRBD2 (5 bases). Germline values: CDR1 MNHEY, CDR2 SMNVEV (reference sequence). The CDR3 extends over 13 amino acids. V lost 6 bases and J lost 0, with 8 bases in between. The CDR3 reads CASRTGNQETQYF. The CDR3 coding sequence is TGTGCCAGCAGGACCGGGAACCAAGAGACCCAGTACTTC.

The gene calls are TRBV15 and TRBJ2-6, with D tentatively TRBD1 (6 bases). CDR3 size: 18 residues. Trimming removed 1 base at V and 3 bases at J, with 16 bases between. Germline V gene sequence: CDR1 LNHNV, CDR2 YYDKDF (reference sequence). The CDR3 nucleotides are TGTGCCACCAGCAGAGCCCTACAGGGTACTGGTGGGGCCAACGTCCTGACTTTC. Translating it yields CATSRALQGTGGANVLTF.

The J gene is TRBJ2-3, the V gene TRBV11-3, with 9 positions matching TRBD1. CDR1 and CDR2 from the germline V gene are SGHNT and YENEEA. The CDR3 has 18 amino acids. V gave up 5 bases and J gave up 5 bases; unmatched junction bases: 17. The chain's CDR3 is CASSKPPGTGSKKDTQYF. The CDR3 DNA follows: TGTGCCAGCAGCAAACCCCCGGGGACAGGGAGTAAAAAAGATACGCAGTATTTT. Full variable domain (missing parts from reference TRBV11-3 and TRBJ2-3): EAGVVQSPRYKIIEKKQPVAFWCNPISGHNTLYWYLQNLGQGPELLIRYENEEAVDDSQLPKDRFSAERLKGVDSTLKIQPAELGDSAVYLCASSKPPGTGSKKDTQYFGPGTRLTVL.

In DNA form, the CDR3 reads TGCGCCAGCACACTAGGAGACACTGAAGCTTTCTTT. Translation: CASTLGDTEAFF. This chain connects TRBV5-1 to TRBJ1-1; the D is unclear. Germline lookup yields CDR1 SGHRS and CDR2 YFSETQ. This CDR3 has 12 residues. Trimming pared 6 bases from V and 3 bases from J, leaving 9 bases between.

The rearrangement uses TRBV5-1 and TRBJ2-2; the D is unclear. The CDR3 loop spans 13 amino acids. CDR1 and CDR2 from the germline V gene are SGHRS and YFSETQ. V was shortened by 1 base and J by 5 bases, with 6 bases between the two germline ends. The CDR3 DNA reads TGCGCCAGCAGCTTGAGAGAAACCGGGGAGCTGTTTTTT. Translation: CASSLRETGELFF.

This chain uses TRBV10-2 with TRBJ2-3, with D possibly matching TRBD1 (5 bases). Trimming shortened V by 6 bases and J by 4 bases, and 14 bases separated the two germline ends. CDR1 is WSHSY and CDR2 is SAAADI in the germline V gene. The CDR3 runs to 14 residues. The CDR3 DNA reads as TGCGCCAGCAGCTTGGGGCTAGTTGCAGATACGCAGTATTTT. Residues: CASSLGLVADTQYF.

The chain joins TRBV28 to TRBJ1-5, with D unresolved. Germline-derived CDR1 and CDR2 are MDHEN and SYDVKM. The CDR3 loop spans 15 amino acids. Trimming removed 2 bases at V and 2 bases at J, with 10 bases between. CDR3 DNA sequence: TGTGCCAGCAGTTTAGGAGGTATTCGCAATCAGCCCCAGCATTTT. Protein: CASSLGGIRNQPQHF.

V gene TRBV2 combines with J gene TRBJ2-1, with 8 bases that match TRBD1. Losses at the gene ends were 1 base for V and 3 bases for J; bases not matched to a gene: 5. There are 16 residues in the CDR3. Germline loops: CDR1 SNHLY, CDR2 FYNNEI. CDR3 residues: CASSEGRTGYYNEQFF. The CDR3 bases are TGTGCCAGCAGTGAAGGGAGGACAGGGTACTACAATGAGCAGTTCTTC.

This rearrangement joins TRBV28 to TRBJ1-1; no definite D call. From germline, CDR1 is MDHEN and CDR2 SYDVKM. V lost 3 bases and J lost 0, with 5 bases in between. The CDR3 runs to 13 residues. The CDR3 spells CASSFSLNTEAFF. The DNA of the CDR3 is TGTGCCAGCAGTTTTAGTCTGAACACTGAAGCTTTCTTT.

The CDR3: CASSQDTLQRAYNEQFF. The CDR3 DNA reads TGCGCCAGCAGCCAAGATACTTTGCAGAGGGCATACAATGAGCAGTTCTTC. The chain links TRBV4-1 to TRBJ2-1, with D possibly TRBD2 on 5 matching bases. This CDR3 has 17 amino acids. Germline assignment: CDR1 MGHRA and CDR2 YSYEKL. V was shortened by 0 bases and J by 4 bases, with 16 bases between the two germline ends.

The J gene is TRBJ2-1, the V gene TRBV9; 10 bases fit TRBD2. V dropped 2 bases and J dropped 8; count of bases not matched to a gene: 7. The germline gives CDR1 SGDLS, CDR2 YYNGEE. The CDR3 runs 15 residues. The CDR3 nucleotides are TGTGCCAGCAGCGTCAGCGGGGGGGCTGCGTATGAGCAGTTCTTC. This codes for CASSVSGGAAYEQFF.

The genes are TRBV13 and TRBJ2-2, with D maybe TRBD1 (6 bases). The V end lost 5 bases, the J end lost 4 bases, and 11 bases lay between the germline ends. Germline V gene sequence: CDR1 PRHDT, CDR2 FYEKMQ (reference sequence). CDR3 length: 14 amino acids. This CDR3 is CASSHRTATGELFF. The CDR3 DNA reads TGTGCCAGCAGCCACCGGACAGCCACCGGGGAGCTGTTTTTT.

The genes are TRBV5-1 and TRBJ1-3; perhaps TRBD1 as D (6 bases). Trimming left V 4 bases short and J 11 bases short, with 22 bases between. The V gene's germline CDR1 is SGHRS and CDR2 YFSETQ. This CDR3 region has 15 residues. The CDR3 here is CASSQGTTSMDAIYF. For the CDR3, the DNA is TGCGCCAGCAGCCAGGGGACAACCTCAATGGACGCCATATATTTT. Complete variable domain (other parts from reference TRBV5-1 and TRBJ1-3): KAGVTQTPRYLIKTRGQQVTLSCSPISGHRSVSWYQQTPGQGLQFLFEYFSETQRNKGNFPGRFSGRQFSNSRSEMNVSTLELGDSALYLCASSQGTTSMDAIYFGEGSWLTVV.

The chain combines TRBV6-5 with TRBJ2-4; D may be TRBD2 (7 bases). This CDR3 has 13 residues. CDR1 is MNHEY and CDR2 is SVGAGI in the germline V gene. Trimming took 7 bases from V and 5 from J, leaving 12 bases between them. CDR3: CASNGGAENIQYF. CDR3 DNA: TGTGCCAGCAATGGGGGGGCGGAAAACATTCAGTACTTC.

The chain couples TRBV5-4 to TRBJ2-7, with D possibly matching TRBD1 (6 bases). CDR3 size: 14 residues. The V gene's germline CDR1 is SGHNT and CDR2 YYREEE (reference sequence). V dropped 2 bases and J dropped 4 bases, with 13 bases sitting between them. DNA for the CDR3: TGTGCCAGCAGCTTCGACAGGTCTGAGTACGAGCAGTACTTC. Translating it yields CASSFDRSEYEQYF.

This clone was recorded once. The CDR3 sequence: CASSSKSTTGELFF. In DNA, the CDR3 is TGCGCCAGCAGCTCCAAGAGTACTACCGGGGAGCTGTTTTTT. The rearrangement links TRBV5-1 to TRBJ2-2; no definite D call. CDR3 length: 14 residues. V dropped 3 bases and J dropped 5 bases, with 11 bases sitting between them. Germline V gives CDR1 SGHRS, CDR2 YFSETQ.

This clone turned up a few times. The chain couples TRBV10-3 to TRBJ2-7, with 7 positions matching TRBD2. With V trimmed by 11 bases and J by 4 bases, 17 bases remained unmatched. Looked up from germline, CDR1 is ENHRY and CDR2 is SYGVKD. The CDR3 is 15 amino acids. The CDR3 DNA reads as TGTGCCGCCCAAGAAGCGGGGCAGGGAGGGTACGAGCAGTACTTC. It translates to CAAQEAGQGGYEQYF.

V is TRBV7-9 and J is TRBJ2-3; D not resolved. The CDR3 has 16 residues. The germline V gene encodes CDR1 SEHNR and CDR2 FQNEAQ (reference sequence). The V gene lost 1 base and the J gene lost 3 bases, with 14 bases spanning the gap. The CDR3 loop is CASSLGSGRSTDTQYF. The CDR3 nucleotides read TGTGCCAGCAGCTTAGGTTCGGGTAGGTCGACAGATACGCAGTATTTT.

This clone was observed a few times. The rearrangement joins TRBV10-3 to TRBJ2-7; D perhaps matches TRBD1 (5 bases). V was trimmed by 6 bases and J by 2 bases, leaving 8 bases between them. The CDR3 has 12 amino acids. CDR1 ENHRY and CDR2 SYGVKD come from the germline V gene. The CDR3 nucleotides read TGTGCCATCAGCGCAGGGACCTACGAGCAGTACTTC. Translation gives CAISAGTYEQYF.

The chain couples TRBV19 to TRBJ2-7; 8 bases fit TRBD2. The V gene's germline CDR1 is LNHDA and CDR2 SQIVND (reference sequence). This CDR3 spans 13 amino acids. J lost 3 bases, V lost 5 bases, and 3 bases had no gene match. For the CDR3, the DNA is TGTGCCAGTAGTCTAGCGGGTGGCTACGAGCAGTACTTC. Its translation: CASSLAGGYEQYF. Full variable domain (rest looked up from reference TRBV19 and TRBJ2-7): DGGITQSPKYLFRKEGQNVTLSCEQNLNHDAMYWYRQDPGQGLRLIYYSQIVNDFQKGDIAEGYSVSREKKESFPLTVTSAQKNPTAFYLCASSLAGGYEQYFGPGTRLTVT.

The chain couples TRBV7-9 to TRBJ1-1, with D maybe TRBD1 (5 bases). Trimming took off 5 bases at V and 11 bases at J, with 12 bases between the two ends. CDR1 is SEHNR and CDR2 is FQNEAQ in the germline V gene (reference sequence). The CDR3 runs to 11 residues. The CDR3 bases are TGTGCCAGCAGCCTCGGACCAGGGGCTTTCTTT. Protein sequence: CASSLGPGAFF.

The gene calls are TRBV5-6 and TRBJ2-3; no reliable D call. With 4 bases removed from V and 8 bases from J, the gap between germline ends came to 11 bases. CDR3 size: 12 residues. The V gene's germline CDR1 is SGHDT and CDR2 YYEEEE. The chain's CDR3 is CASSAAEATQYF. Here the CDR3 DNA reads TGTGCCAGCAGCGCAGCTGAGGCTACGCAGTATTTT.

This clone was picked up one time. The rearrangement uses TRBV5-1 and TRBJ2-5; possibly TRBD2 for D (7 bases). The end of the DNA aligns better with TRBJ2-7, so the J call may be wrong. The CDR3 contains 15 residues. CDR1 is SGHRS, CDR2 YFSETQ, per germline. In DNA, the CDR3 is TGCGCCAGCAGCTTAGACGGGGGGCCCACTTACGAGCAGTACTTC. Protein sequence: CASSLDGGPTYEQYF.